A single sample is the source of the 13 T cell receptor beta chains below, sequenced in a study of T cell repertoires in cytomegalovirus infection. TCRdb re-called the reads through MiXCR, storing one row per CDR3 protein. This table has 510,000 or so distinct CDR3 sequences, 26% appearing once. The sample comprised PBMCs. These receptors all stem from a human donor in good health (CMV status not recorded). Some clones in this sample may be carry-over from other donors' samples.

This clonotype was counted a few times. J is TRBJ1-5 and V is TRBV28; TRBD1 might be the D (6 bases). V was cut by 6 bases and J by 7 bases, with 19 bases left in between. CDR1 is MDHEN, CDR2 SYDVKM, per germline. The CDR3 loop spans 15 amino acids. For the CDR3, the DNA is TGTGCCAGCAGAGTGGACAGCGCTCTCGGGCAGCCCCAGCATTTT. This gives the protein CASRVDSALGQPQHF.

This clonotype was detected only a few times. This chain connects TRBV19 to TRBJ2-1; the D gene is possibly TRBD2 (6 bases). CDR3 length: 14 residues. Trimming took 7 bases from V and 3 from J, leaving 13 bases between them. The germline V gene encodes CDR1 LNHDA and CDR2 SQIVND (reference sequence). CDR3 coding DNA: TGTGCCAGTAATCGGGACTGGCACTACAATGAGCAGTTCTTC. Encoded protein: CASNRDWHYNEQFF.

This clonotype has more than one count but fewer than ten. The rearrangement joins TRBV7-9 to TRBJ2-1; D possibly uses TRBD1 or TRBD2 (5 bases each). The CDR3 has 13 residues. V was cut by 3 bases and J by 6 bases, with 9 bases left in between. Germline values: CDR1 SEHNR, CDR2 FQNEAQ (reference sequence). The CDR3 spells CASSFYGGNEQFF. CDR3 sequence (DNA): TGTGCCAGCAGCTTCTATGGGGGCAATGAGCAGTTCTTC.

V usage is TRBV6-1 and J usage is TRBJ1-4; D gene uncertain. This CDR3 spans 12 amino acids. Germline loops: CDR1 MNHNS, CDR2 SASEGT. The germline V and J ends were trimmed by 5 bases and 5 bases, with 6 bases remaining between them. The chain's CDR3 is CASSMGNEKLFF. The CDR3, as DNA: TGTGCCAGCAGTATGGGAAATGAAAAACTGTTTTTT.

In this sample, this clonotype turned up a few times. A junction boundary mismatches the germline segment, possibly from a read error. The genes are TRBV2 and TRBJ1-1; maybe TRBD1 (5 bases). The CDR3 runs to 14 residues. Germline CDR1 and CDR2: SNHLY and FYNNEI. This CDR3 reads CASREGAGNTEAFF. The CDR3 nucleotides read TGTGCCAGCAGGGAAGGGGCGGGGAACACTGAAGCTTTCTTT.

The rearrangement joins TRBV4-1 to TRBJ1-5; D is unresolved. Per the germline V gene, CDR1 is MGHRA and CDR2 is YSYEKL. The length of the CDR3 is 15 residues. V was pared by 4 bases and J by 0 bases, with 10 bases between. The CDR3 loop reads CASSPWTDSNQPQHF. CDR3 DNA sequence: TGCGCCAGCAGCCCGTGGACGGATAGCAATCAGCCCCAGCATTTT.

The CDR3 is CASSFQRTTSTDTQYF. The CDR3 nucleotides are TGTGCCAGCAGCTTCCAGCGTACCACTAGCACAGATACGCAGTATTTT. The rearrangement joins TRBV7-2 to TRBJ2-3; no clear D gene. Germline V lookup: CDR1 SGHTA, CDR2 FQGNSA. This CDR3 is 16 amino acids long. With 3 bases removed from V and 0 bases from J, the gap between germline ends came to 13 bases.

The chain carries TRBV6-2 or TRBV6-3 and TRBJ2-7; the D gene is possibly TRBD2 (5 bases). CDR3 length: 16 amino acids. From germline, CDR1 is MNHEY and CDR2 SVGEGT. Between the trimmed V and J ends, which lost 0 bases and 1 base, there was a span of 13 bases. CDR3 loop: CASSYSAARGSYEQYV. DNA for the CDR3: TGTGCCAGCAGTTACTCGGCGGCACGGGGTTCCTACGAGCAGTACGTC.

The CDR3 coding sequence is TGTGCCAGCACCAACGGACAGGGCCGAGAAGCTTTCTTT. It codes for CASTNGQGREAFF. J is TRBJ1-1 and V is TRBV12-3 or TRBV12-4; TRBD1 aligns across 8 bases. With V trimmed by 7 bases and J by 8 bases, 9 bases remained unmatched. This CDR3 comprises 13 residues.

The table lists this clonotype with many counts. This chain links TRBV7-2 with TRBJ1-3, with a tentative D call TRBD1 (5 bases). Looked up from germline, CDR1 is SGHTA and CDR2 is FQGNSA. The CDR3 runs to 15 residues. V shed 2 bases and J shed 0 bases, with 8 bases lying between them. DNA for the CDR3: TGTGCCAGCAGCTTAAACAGGTTCTCTGGAAACACCATATATTTT. Protein product: CASSLNRFSGNTIYF.

A few counts support this clonotype. The CDR3 DNA reads TGTGCCGGCAACAGGGCTGGGGCCAACGTCCTGACTTTC. Translating it yields CAGNRAGANVLTF. This chain connects TRBV6-6 to TRBJ2-6; D may be TRBD1 (6 bases). The germline CDR1 and CDR2 sequences are MNHNY and SVGAGI (reference sequence). CDR3 length: 13 amino acids. With 11 bases removed from V and 2 bases from J, the gap between germline ends came to 10 bases.

This clonotype has a count of ten or more. The V and J genes are TRBV4-1 and TRBJ2-5; unclear D gene. Germline values: CDR1 MGHRA, CDR2 YSYEKL. CDR3 size: 15 residues. Trimming pared 3 bases from V and 2 bases from J, leaving 13 bases between. CDR3 DNA: TGCGCCAGCAGCCACCGGACGGGTACTCAAGAGACCCAGTACTTC. Translated, it gives CASSHRTGTQETQYF.

This chain joins TRBV28 and TRBJ2-5; the D call may be TRBD1 or TRBD2 (7 bases each). The CDR3 spans 15 residues. V was trimmed by 6 bases and J by 5 bases, leaving 19 bases between them. CDR1 is MDHEN, CDR2 SYDVKM, per germline. The CDR3: CASSRGGLVRETQYF. DNA of the CDR3: TGTGCCAGCAGCAGGGGGGGGCTTGTTCGGGAGACCCAGTACTTC. The variable domain in full, completed from reference TRBV28 and TRBJ2-5, reads DVKVTQSSRYLVKRTGEKVFLECVQDMDHENMFWYRQDPGLGLRLIYFSYDVKMKEKGDIPEGYSVSREKKERFSLILESASTNQTSMYLCASSRGGLVRETQYFGPGTRLLVL.